This is a list of T cell receptor beta chains from one sample in a study of shared T cell receptors in the human thymus. Clones were read by immunoSEQ multiplex PCR, and TCRdb kept only the in-frame ones, dropping some. This sample has 450,000 to 650,000 clones, with around 78% found just once. These same data were also listed under a study on human thymus T cells.

What was sequenced was thymocytes. The receptors originated from a boy in the first two years of life with a congenital heart defect. Both conserved end residues are part of each CDR3. The order of the fields is J gene, clone size, CDR3 length, D gene, V gene, CDR3 DNA, CDR3 protein. The D gene is left open where the match is weak. Clone size appears in some rows only: once, few, many, or a class for an expanded clone.

>TRBJ2-3|NA|15|TRBD2|TRBV6-5
TGTGCCAGCAGTCGACTAGCGGGCCCCACAGATACGCAGTATTTT
CASSRLAGPTDTQYF
>TRBJ2-7|NA|12|NA|TRBV28
TGTGCCAGCAGGGCCAGTGGCTACGAGCAGTACTTC
CASRASGYEQYF
>TRBJ2-5|NA|13|NA|TRBV6-7
TGTGCCAGCAGTTATCAGGTTCGAGAGACCCAGTACTTC
CASSYQVRETQYF
>TRBJ2-7|NA|15|NA|TRBV9
TGTGCCAGCAGCGAGTTAGCGGAGCCCCTCCACGAGCAGTACTTC
CASSELAEPLHEQYF
>TRBJ2-1|NA|16|TRBD2|TRBV11-2
TGTGCCAGCAGTTCAGGTAGCGGGAGATCCCACAATGAGCAGTTCTTC
CASSSGSGRSHNEQFF
>TRBJ2-1|NA|16|TRBD1|TRBV5-4
TGTGCCAGCAGCCGATCGACAGGGCCGAGTAAGATGGAGCAGTTCTTC
CASSRSTGPSKMEQFF
>TRBJ2-3|NA|14|NA|TRBV12-2
TGTGCAAGTCGCTTAGCCACAAGCACAGATACGCAGTATTTT
CASRLATSTDTQYF
>TRBJ2-7|NA|15|TRBD1|TRBV28
TGTGCCAGCAGTCCCCCGGGACAGGGGGGTGGCGAGCAGTACTTC
CASSPPGQGGGEQYF
>TRBJ2-1|NA|16|TRBD2|TRBV4-1
TGCGCCAGCAGCCCAGACCCGGGACTAGGGCGCAATGAGCAGTTCTTC
CASSPDPGLGRNEQFF
>TRBJ2-7|once|13|NA|TRBV9
TGTGCCAGCAGCGTAGGCCAGTTAAGCGAGCAGTACTTC
CASSVGQLSEQYF
>TRBJ1-1|NA|16|NA|TRBV6-6
TGTGCCAGCAGTTACCCTACAGGACAACTGAACACTGAAGCTTTCTTT
CASSYPTGQLNTEAFF
>TRBJ1-1|NA|16|NA|TRBV4-3
TGCGCCAGCAGACGAGCCCCCTTCAGGGGAAACACTGAAGCTTTCTTT
CASRRAPFRGNTEAFF
>TRBJ2-3|few|19|TRBD2|TRBV28
TGTGCCAGCAGTGCCGGGACTAGCGGAACCCAACGGAGCACAGATACGCAGTATTTT
CASSAGTSGTQRSTDTQYF
>TRBJ2-5|NA|15|TRBD2|TRBV7-2
TGTGCCAGCAGCCGTCTGGGAGGGGAGGTAGAGACCCAGTACTTC
CASSRLGGEVETQYF
>TRBJ2-3|NA|17|TRBD2|TRBV27
TGTGCCAGCAGTAGCGCGGGACTAGCGGCCGGGCCAGATACGCAGTATTTT
CASSSAGLAAGPDTQYF
>TRBJ2-7|NA|14|NA|TRBV18
TGTGCCAGCTCACCACGCGGCAGGGCCTACGAGCAGTACTTC
CASSPRGRAYEQYF
>TRBJ1-2|NA|13|NA|TRBV29-1
TGCAGCGTAGGCGGGGGTGGTAACTATGGCTACACCTTC
CSVGGGGNYGYTF
>TRBJ2-3|NA|15|TRBD1|TRBV5-4
TGTGCCAGCATCAGGGGGCCCCAGGGAACAGATACGCAGTATTTT
CASIRGPQGTDTQYF
>TRBJ2-5|NA|14|TRBD2|TRBV27
TGTGCCAGCAGCCGGACTAGCGGGAGAAAGACCCAGTACTTC
CASSRTSGRKTQYF
>TRBJ2-1|NA|14|NA|TRBV4-1
TGCGCCAGCAGCCAAGCCGCAATAGTGAATGAGCAGTTCTTC
CASSQAAIVNEQFF
>TRBJ2-7|NA|16|NA|TRBV7-2
TGTGCCAGCAGCTCGTCCCCGGCGGGCCCTTTGGGAGAGCAGTACTTC
CASSSSPAGPLGEQYF
>TRBJ1-2|NA|13|NA|TRBV28
TGTGCCAGCAGTGCCCCCGGGAGCTATGGCTACACCTTC
CASSAPGSYGYTF
>TRBJ2-7|NA|16|NA|TRBV30
TGTGCCTGGAGTCTCCGGTTTGGGACACCGACCTACGAGCAGTACTTC
CAWSLRFGTPTYEQYF
>TRBJ2-7|NA|16|TRBD1|TRBV14
TGTGCCAGCAGCCAAGATGGGCAGGGGGCCCTCTACGAGCAGTACTTC
CASSQDGQGALYEQYF
>TRBJ2-5|NA|14|NA|TRBV7-2
TGTGCCAGCAGCTTAGAGGACAGAGAAGAGACCCAGTACTTC
CASSLEDREETQYF
>TRBJ2-2|NA|15|NA|TRBV6-4
TGTGCCAGCAGTGGCCGGGAGTTAGGCACCGGGGAGCTGTTTTTT
CASSGRELGTGELFF
>TRBJ2-7|NA|12|NA|TRBV11-2
TGTGCCAGCAGCTTAGTGTACTACGAGCAGTACTTC
CASSLVYYEQYF
>TRBJ2-1|NA|17|TRBD2|TRBV2
TGTGCCAGCAGTGAATCGGGGGTAGCGGGAGGGGGGGATGAGCAGTTCTTC
CASSESGVAGGGDEQFF
>TRBJ2-1|NA|21|TRBD2|TRBV5-1
TGCGCCAGCAGCTTGAAGGCACCGGCCGGGCGGGAGGGTTCATCCTACAATGAGCAGTTCTTC
CASSLKAPAGREGSSYNEQFF
>TRBJ2-7|NA|15|TRBD1|TRBV2
TGTGCCAGCACCGGGAAGAGGGGACAGGACTACGAGCAGTACTTC
CASTGKRGQDYEQYF
>TRBJ2-7|NA|15|TRBD1|TRBV15
TGTGCCACCAGCAAAGGACAGGGGGCTTTCTACGAGCAGTACTTC
CATSKGQGAFYEQYF
>TRBJ2-1|NA|13|NA|TRBV25-1
TGTGCCAGCAGTGGTGTGGCACACAATGAGCAGTTCTTC
CASSGVAHNEQFF
>TRBJ1-5|NA|15|TRBD1|TRBV19
TGTGCCAGCCAGGACAGGGGGCGAAGCAATCAGCCCCAGCATTTT
CASQDRGRSNQPQHF
>TRBJ1-3|NA|15|TRBD1|TRBV28
TGTGCCAGCAGTTCAAGGGGGCTCTCTGGAAACACCATATATTTT
CASSSRGLSGNTIYF
>TRBJ2-2|NA|15|TRBD1|TRBV5-6
TGTGCCAGCAGCTTGCGGGACAGGGCGGCCGGGGAGCTGTTTTTT
CASSLRDRAAGELFF
>TRBJ2-7|NA|15|NA|TRBV7-3
TGTGCCAGCAGCTTATCTCGCGGGACGGACTACGAGCAGTACTTC
CASSLSRGTDYEQYF
>TRBJ2-7|NA|16|TRBD2|TRBV7-9
TGTGCCAGCAGCCCACAGCTAGCGGGAGAGTACTACGAGCAGTACTTC
CASSPQLAGEYYEQYF
>TRBJ1-2|NA|14|NA|TRBV6-5
TGTGCCAGCAGGCCGGGGAGGGTGAACTATGGCTACACCTTC
CASRPGRVNYGYTF
>TRBJ2-2|NA|16|NA|TRBV28
TGTGCCAGCAGTTTGGCGCGGGGGCACGGCACCGGGGAGCTGTTTTTT
CASSLARGHGTGELFF
>TRBJ2-7|once|16|TRBD2|TRBV7-9
TGTGCCAGCAGCCCCGGACGGCGGGGGAGCTCCTACGAGCAGTACTTC
CASSPGRRGSSYEQYF
>TRBJ1-2|NA|14|NA|TRBV11-2
TGTGCCAGCAGCTTAGGGCCAACGGGAAATGGCTACACCTTC
CASSLGPTGNGYTF
>TRBJ2-2|NA|16|NA|TRBV6-1
TGTGCCAGCAGTGCCCAAACTAGACGGGGCACCGGGGAGCTGTTTTTT
CASSAQTRRGTGELFF
>TRBJ2-5|NA|15|TRBD1|TRBV15
TGTGCCACCAGCAGAGGCCGACAGGGCGGGGAGACCCAGTACTTC
CATSRGRQGGETQYF
>TRBJ1-2|once|14|TRBD1|TRBV19
TGTGCCAGTAGTTCCCCCCAGGGGGATGATGGCTACACCTTC
CASSSPQGDDGYTF
>TRBJ2-7|few|17|TRBD2|TRBV7-8
TGTGCCAGCAGCTTAGTTCCGAGCGGGAGGGCCCCCTACGAGCAGTACTTC
CASSLVPSGRAPYEQYF
>TRBJ2-3|once|17|NA|TRBV14
TGTGCCAGCAGCCACGGGGCTGGAGGGCCGAGCACAGATACGCAGTATTTT
CASSHGAGGPSTDTQYF
>TRBJ1-4|NA|16|NA|TRBV5-4
TGTGCCAGCAGCTTGGGGCCCCGGCAGGGTGGCGAAAAACTGTTTTTT
CASSLGPRQGGEKLFF
>TRBJ2-7|NA|14|NA|TRBV4-2
TGTGCCAGCAGCCAAGATCTTCGGGGTTCCGAGCAGTACTTC
CASSQDLRGSEQYF
>TRBJ2-7|few|16|TRBD2|TRBV7-9
TGTGCCAGCAGCTCCCTCCTCAGCGGGGGCCCCTACGAGCAGTACTTC
CASSSLLSGGPYEQYF
>TRBJ1-5|few|14|NA|TRBV23-1
TGCGCCAGCAGCTGGTCCACAGGGAATCAGCCCCAGCATTTT
CASSWSTGNQPQHF
>TRBJ1-1|NA|18|NA|TRBV15
TGTGCCACCAGCAGAGATGACGACAGCCCCCGTCAGAACACTGAAGCTTTCTTT
CATSRDDDSPRQNTEAFF
>TRBJ2-1|few|13|NA|TRBV28
TGTGCCAGCACCTCCCCTGGGGAGCCTCCCCGGTTCTTC
CASTSPGEPPRFF